Shown below are 15 T cell receptor beta chains from a single sample sequenced in a study of blood T cells in healthy people across ages. Primers used in a second PCR of about 6 to 11 cycles were a sample-barcoded 5' primer and a J-beta primer mix. Each CDR3 protein is one row after TCRdb ran MiXCR on the 5' RACE reads. The sample lists more than 700,000 distinct CDR3 sequences; about 47% were seen once. Material: blood. These receptors were taken from an elderly man in good health.

The rearrangement uses TRBV4-3 and TRBJ2-3, with D unclear. This CDR3 region has 14 residues. Between the trimmed V and J ends, which lost 0 bases and 4 bases, there was a span of 8 bases. The germline V gene encodes CDR1 LGHNA and CDR2 YSLEER. In DNA form, the CDR3 reads TGCGCCAGCAGCCAAGATTTGTTCGCAGATACGCAGTATTTT. It encodes CASSQDLFADTQYF.

This clonotype was counted once. A read error is possible here, since a much larger clone lies one base away. The chain links TRBV7-9 to TRBJ2-3; D unresolved. Trimming shortened V by 7 bases and J by 0 bases, and 11 bases separated the two germline ends. The CDR3 consists of 14 residues. Looked up from germline, CDR1 is SEHNR and CDR2 is FQNEAQ (reference sequence). The CDR3 coding sequence is TGTGCCAGCACCAGAGGAACTAGCACAGATACGCAGTATTTT. Translation: CASTRGTSTDTQYF.

V is TRBV20-1 and J is TRBJ2-3; D might be TRBD2 (5 bases). Trimming took 5 bases from V and 2 from J, leaving 14 bases between them. Germline V CDR1 and CDR2: DFQATT, SNEGSKA (reference sequence). This CDR3 contains 14 residues. The CDR3 nucleotides read TGCAGTGCTTTACCGGCGGGTGACACAGATACGCAGTATTTT. It specifies CSALPAGDTDTQYF.

The table lists this clonotype with a count of one. A much larger clone sits a single nucleotide away, making a read error possible. The conserved closing phenylalanine or tryptophan is absent in this CDR3, likely reflecting a read error. The V and J genes are TRBV4-3 and TRBJ1-2, with D possibly matching TRBD1 (5 bases). Trimming cost V 0 bases and J 4 bases, with 18 bases left between them. The CDR3 is made up of 17 amino acids. Germline values: CDR1 LGHNA, CDR2 YSLEER. CDR3 DNA sequence: TGCGCCAGCAGCCAAGATATTCGGGAGGGGCGAGTCTATGGCTACACCCTC. Translation: CASSQDIREGRVYGYTL.

The chain carries TRBV20-1 and TRBJ1-1; 7 bases fit TRBD1. Germline-derived CDR1 and CDR2 are DFQATT and SNEGSKA (reference sequence). The length of the CDR3 is 17 residues. V shed 5 bases and J 0 bases; nucleotides not matched to a gene: 15. The CDR3 nucleotides are TGCAGTGCTTGTCAATGGACAGGACCAACGATGAACACTGAAGCTTTCTTT. It is translated as CSACQWTGPTMNTEAFF.

Worth noting for this clonotype: A much larger clone lies one base from this, so it may be a read error. This chain joins TRBV24-1 and TRBJ2-5; 8 nucleotides match TRBD2. Germline V lookup: CDR1 KGHDR, CDR2 SFDVKD. The CDR3 covers 15 residues. J lost 6 bases, V lost 3 bases, and 8 bases had no gene match. CDR3 in DNA: TGTGCCACCAGTGATGAAAGAGCGGGAGAAAAGACCCAGTACTTC. Translated, it gives CATSDERAGEKTQYF.

This chain links TRBV29-1 with TRBJ2-7; D gene unclear. This CDR3 is 12 amino acids long. Germline V gives CDR1 SQVTM, CDR2 ANQGSEA. V lost 7 bases to trimming and J lost 1 base, with 11 bases between them. The CDR3 DNA follows: TGCAGCGCCACTGACGGATCCTACGAGCAGTACTTC. It yields the protein CSATDGSYEQYF.

The rearrangement joins TRBV25-1 to TRBJ2-7, with D perhaps matching TRBD1 or TRBD2 (5 bases each). Trimming cost V 0 bases and J 2 bases, with 14 bases left between them. The CDR3 extends over 16 amino acids. The germline V gene encodes CDR1 MGHDK and CDR2 SYGVNS. The CDR3: CASSEYGDGAAYEQYF. The CDR3 DNA is TGTGCCAGCAGTGAATATGGGGACGGGGCGGCCTACGAGCAGTACTTC.

The CDR3 sequence is CASSGGTGLSYEQYF. The CDR3 bases are TGTGCCAGCAGTGGAGGGACAGGCCTTTCCTACGAGCAGTACTTC. The J gene is TRBJ2-7, the V gene TRBV2; 8 bases match TRBD1. The J segment lost 1 base and the V segment lost 4 bases, leaving 6 bases of the junction unmatched. This CDR3 is built from 15 residues. Per the germline V gene, CDR1 is SNHLY and CDR2 is FYNNEI.

Comments on this clonotype: A much larger clone sits a single nucleotide away, making a read error possible. The genes are TRBV29-1 and TRBJ2-1; the D is unclear. Trimming took 7 bases from V and 2 from J, leaving 12 bases between them. This CDR3 is built from 13 residues. CDR1 and CDR2 (germline): SQVTM, ANQGSEA. CDR3: CSAVGSAYNEQFF. CDR3 DNA: TGCAGCGCGGTGGGGTCTGCCTACAATGAGCAGTTCTTC.

This sequence joins TRBV21-1 and TRBJ2-7; the D segment call TRBD1 is taken from the table without a DNA check. TRBV21-1 is shown as a pseudogene. The CDR3 consists of 17 residues. CDR3 region: CANQPNPRGPKPYEQYF. The CDR3 nucleotides read TGTGCCAATCAACCGAATCCTAGGGGGCCCAAACCCTACGAGCAGTACTTC.

The chain is built from TRBV4-2 and TRBJ2-1; 14 bases agree with TRBD2. V shed 5 bases, J shed 6 bases, and the junction held 9 bases outside the gene matches. Germline lookup yields CDR1 LGHNA and CDR2 YNFKEQ. There are 17 residues in the CDR3. CDR3 DNA sequence: TGTGCCAGCAGCTCCGGGACTAGCGGGAGCCCCAGCAATGAGCAGTTCTTC. This sequence encodes CASSSGTSGSPSNEQFF.

The V gene is TRBV21-1, the J gene TRBJ2-7; the table assigns TRBD2, which was not confirmed against the DNA. TRBV21-1 is a pseudogene locus. The CDR3 spans 14 residues. The CDR3 DNA reads TGTGCCACCCGGGGGGACGGGAGGGTGTACGAGCAGTACTTC. Encoded protein: CATRGDGRVYEQYF.

This clonotype was recorded a few times. The chain uses TRBV13 and TRBJ2-7; 11 bases map to TRBD2. The CDR3 length is 15 residues. Trimming cost V 3 bases and J 3 bases; bases outside gene matches: 4. Per germline, CDR1 PRHDT and CDR2 FYEKMQ (reference sequence). For the CDR3, the DNA is TGTGCCAGCAGCTTGGGACTAGCGGAGAGCTACGAGCAGTACTTC. It codes for CASSLGLAESYEQYF.

As to this clonotype: The junction differs from germline at one of its ends, possibly a read error. The V and J genes are TRBV27 and TRBJ2-5; the match to TRBD2 covers 13 bases. The CDR3 contains 15 residues. CDR1 is MNHEY and CDR2 is SMNVEV in the germline V gene (reference sequence). CDR3 DNA sequence: TGTACCAGCAGTTCACTAGCGGGAGGGCCAAGAGAGCAGTACTTC. This gives the protein CTSSSLAGGPREQYF.